This T cell receptor beta chain was obtained from a study of T cell responses to AZD1222 COVID-19 vaccine. Study as a whole: Pooling was applied to second doses at about 4 or about 12 weeks.

To note about this clone: Its antigen is not identified.

Study outcomes and limitations: Baseline serostatus was positive in only a handful of AZD1222 recipients. The study sampled repertoires only after the peak T cell response. It should be noted that donors were predominantly white British and more often female, and clonal diversity was possibly underestimated.

Profiling relied on immunoSEQ multiplex PCR, and the TCRdb table lists in-frame clones only, not all of them. Of tens of thousands of clones listed, approximately 93% are singletons. Trimming shortened V by 1 base and J by 4 bases, and 8 bases separated the two germline ends. Germline-derived CDR1 and CDR2 are SGHTA and FQGNSA. This CDR3 comprises 14 residues. The source was peripheral blood, collected on day 0 of AZD1222 vaccination. The source is an adult in good health. The chain recombines TRBV7-2 with TRBJ2-1, with D unclear. The CDR3 spells CASSLGPQYNEQFF. The DNA of the CDR3 is TGTGCCAGCAGCTTAGGGCCACAGTACAATGAGCAGTTCTTC.